These 3 T cell receptor beta chains were sequenced from one sample in a study of cytomegalovirus exposure and HLA in healthy donors. The PCR employed 60 Vbeta primers together with 13 Jbeta primers. Sequencing was performed with immunoSEQ multiplex PCR; in TCRdb, only in-frame clones are kept and a portion is missing. The sample shows 150,000 to 200,000 clones, about 88% of them seen only once. Sequences were obtained from PBMCs. These receptors all come from a young woman in good health and CMV-seronegative.

V and J are TRBV4-1 and TRBJ1-2; D is possibly TRBD1 (6 bases). V lost 3 bases, J lost 2 bases, and 13 bases lay in between. The CDR3 loop spans 15 amino acids. The germline V gene encodes CDR1 MGHRA and CDR2 YSYEKL. The CDR3 is CASSHQTGANYGYTF. The CDR3 DNA sequence: TGCGCCAGCAGCCATCAGACAGGCGCCAACTATGGCTACACCTTC.

This chain joins TRBV6-4 and TRBJ2-1, with a possible D match to TRBD1 (6 bases). Per the germline V gene, CDR1 is MRHNA and CDR2 is SNTAGT. CDR3 length equals 17 residues. Trimming pared 6 bases from V and 2 bases from J, leaving 20 bases between. The CDR3 nucleotides read TGTGCCAGCAGGGGCGAATTCAGGGGATTGACCTACAATGAGCAGTTCTTC. Its protein product is CASRGEFRGLTYNEQFF.

The chain recombines TRBV19 with TRBJ1-1; perhaps TRBD1 as D (6 bases). Germline V gene lookup returns CDR1 LNHDA and CDR2 SQIVND (reference sequence). Trimming took off 3 bases at V and 3 bases at J, with 11 bases between the two ends. The CDR3 has 14 residues. The CDR3 DNA sequence: TGTGCCAGTAGTATGCTAGGGGGGGACACTGAAGCTTTCTTT. It codes for CASSMLGGDTEAFF. Full variable domain (outside the CDR3, taken from reference TRBV19 and TRBJ1-1): DGGITQSPKYLFRKEGQNVTLSCEQNLNHDAMYWYRQDPGQGLRLIYYSQIVNDFQKGDIAEGYSVSREKKESFPLTVTSAQKNPTAFYLCASSMLGGDTEAFFGQGTRLTVV.